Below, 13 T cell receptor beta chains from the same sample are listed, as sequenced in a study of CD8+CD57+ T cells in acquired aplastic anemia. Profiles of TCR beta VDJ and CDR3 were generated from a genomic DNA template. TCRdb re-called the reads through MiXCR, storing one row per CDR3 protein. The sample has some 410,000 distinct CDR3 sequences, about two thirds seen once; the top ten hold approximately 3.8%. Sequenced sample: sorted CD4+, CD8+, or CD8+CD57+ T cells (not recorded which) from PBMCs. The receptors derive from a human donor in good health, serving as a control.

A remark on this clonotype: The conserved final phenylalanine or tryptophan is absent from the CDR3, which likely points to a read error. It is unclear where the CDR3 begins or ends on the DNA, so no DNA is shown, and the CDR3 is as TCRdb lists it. The CDR3: CASSQGWRAARY. The V call is TRBV14, the J call TRBJ2-7; the table's TRBD2 call for D was not verified on the DNA. The V gene's germline CDR1 is SGHDN and CDR2 FVKESK. The CDR3 spans 12 residues, counting both ends.

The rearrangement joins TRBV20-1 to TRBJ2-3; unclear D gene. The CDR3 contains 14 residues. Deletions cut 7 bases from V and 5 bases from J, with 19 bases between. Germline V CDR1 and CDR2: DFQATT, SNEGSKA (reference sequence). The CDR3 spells CSVGRATVRDTQYF. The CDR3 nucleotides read TGCAGTGTTGGGCGCGCAACTGTCAGAGATACGCAGTATTTT.

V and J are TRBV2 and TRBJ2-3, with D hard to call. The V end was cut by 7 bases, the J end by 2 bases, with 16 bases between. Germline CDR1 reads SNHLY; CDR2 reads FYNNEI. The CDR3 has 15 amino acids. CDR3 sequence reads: CASTQRKVFTDTQYF. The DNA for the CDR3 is TGTGCCAGCACACAGCGCAAGGTATTCACAGATACGCAGTATTTT.

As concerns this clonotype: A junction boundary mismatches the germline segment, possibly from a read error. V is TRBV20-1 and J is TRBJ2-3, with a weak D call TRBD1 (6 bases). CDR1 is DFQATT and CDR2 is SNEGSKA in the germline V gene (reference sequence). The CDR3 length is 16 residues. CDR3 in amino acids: CSADGRQDTRTDTRYF. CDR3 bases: TGCAGTGCAGATGGAAGACAGGACACTCGCACAGATACGCGGTATTTT.

CDR3 amino acids: CASSRGGPRNSYNEQFF. Written as DNA, the CDR3 is TGCGCCAGCAGCCGCGGAGGCCCACGTAACTCCTACAATGAGCAGTTCTTC. The J gene is TRBJ2-1, the V gene TRBV4-3; possibly TRBD2 for D (5 bases). The V and J ends lost 4 bases and 0 bases respectively, with 16 bases between them. Germline assignment: CDR1 LGHNA and CDR2 YSLEER. This CDR3 is 17 amino acids long.

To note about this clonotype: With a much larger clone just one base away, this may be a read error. For the CDR3, the DNA is TGTGCCAGCAACGGGGGCGGGGGGCGGCGGGGCGATACGCAGTATTTT. It codes for CASNGGGGRRGDTQYF. This chain uses TRBV6-6 with TRBJ2-3; 8 nucleotides align to TRBD2. V gave up 7 bases and J gave up 6 bases; unmatched junction bases: 15. CDR1 is MNHNY, CDR2 SVGAGI, per germline (reference sequence). The CDR3 extends over 16 amino acids.

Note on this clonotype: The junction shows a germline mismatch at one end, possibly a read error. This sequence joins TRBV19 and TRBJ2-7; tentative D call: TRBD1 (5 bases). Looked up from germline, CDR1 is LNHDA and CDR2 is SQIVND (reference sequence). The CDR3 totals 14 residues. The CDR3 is CASSMWTLLYDHTF. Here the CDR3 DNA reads TGTGCCAGCAGTATGTGGACACTACTCTACGACCACACCTTC.

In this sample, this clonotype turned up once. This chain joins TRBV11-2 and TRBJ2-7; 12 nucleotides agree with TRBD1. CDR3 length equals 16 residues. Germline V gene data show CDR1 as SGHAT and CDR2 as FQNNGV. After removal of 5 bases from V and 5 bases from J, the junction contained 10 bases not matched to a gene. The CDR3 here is CASSTGQGARFHEQYF. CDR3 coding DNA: TGTGCCAGCAGCACGGGACAGGGGGCGCGGTTCCACGAGCAGTACTTC.

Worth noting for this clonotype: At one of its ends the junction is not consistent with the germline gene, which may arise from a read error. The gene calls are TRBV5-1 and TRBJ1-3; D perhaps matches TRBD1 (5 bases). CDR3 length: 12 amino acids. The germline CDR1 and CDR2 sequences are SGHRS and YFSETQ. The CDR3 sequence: CASSTQVNTIYF. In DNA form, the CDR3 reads TGTGCCAGCAGCACACAGGTGAACACCATATATTTT.

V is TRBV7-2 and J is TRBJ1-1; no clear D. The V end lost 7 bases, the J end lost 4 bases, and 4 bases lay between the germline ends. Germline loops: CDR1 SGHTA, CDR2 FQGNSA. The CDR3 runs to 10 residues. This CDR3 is CASTSTEAFF. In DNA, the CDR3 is TGTGCCAGCACGTCCACTGAAGCTTTCTTT.

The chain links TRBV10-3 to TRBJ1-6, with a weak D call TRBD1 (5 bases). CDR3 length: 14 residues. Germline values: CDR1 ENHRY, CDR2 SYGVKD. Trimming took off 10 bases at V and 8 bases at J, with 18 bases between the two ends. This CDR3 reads CASSVAGTDSPLHF. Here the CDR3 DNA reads TGTGCCAGTAGTGTGGCGGGGACCGATTCACCCCTCCACTTT.

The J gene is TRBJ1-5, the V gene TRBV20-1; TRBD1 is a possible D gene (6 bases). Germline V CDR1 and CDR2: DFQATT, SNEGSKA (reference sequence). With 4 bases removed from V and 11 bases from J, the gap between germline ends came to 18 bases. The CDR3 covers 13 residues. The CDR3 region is CSAKGGSGRAQHF. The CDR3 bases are TGCAGTGCTAAGGGGGGGAGCGGTCGGGCCCAGCATTTT.

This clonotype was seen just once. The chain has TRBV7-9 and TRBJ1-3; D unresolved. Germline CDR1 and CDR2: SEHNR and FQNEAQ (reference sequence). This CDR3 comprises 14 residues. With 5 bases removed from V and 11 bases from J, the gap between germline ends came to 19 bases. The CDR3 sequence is CASSHECAGKPIYF. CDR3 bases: TGTGCCAGCAGCCATGAGTGCGCGGGAAAGCCCATATATTTT.